The present TCR beta chain was sequenced within a study of blood T cell repertoires in COVID-19 (dated by TCRdb to the early 2020s). Broadly, across the study: The collaborator samples originated in the United States, Italy and Spain and spanned the acute and convalescent phases of COVID-19. Samples came from the ongoing ImmuneRACE study (first 160 participants) plus 1,254 subjects from 6 global collaborators. Deeply sampled blood TCRbeta repertoires from subjects exposed to, actively infected with, or recovered from COVID-19 were included in the dataset. The prospective study material was composed of cDNA or gDNA derived from T cells, B-cell-depleted T cells, or PBMCs. Where available, HLA class I and class II types were obtained from metadata supplied by the sample provider rather than from assay-based typing. The repertoires were released in a freely available public database meant as a resource for research on the immune response to SARS-CoV-2. Nearly every sample came with metadata listing a de-identified subject ID, COVID-19 status, age in years and sex. Study-wide conclusions, independent of this receptor: How much clinical and demographic metadata was included differed by source and by participant, and the metadata was provided uncurated.

Participants in the prospective study were enrolled through a virtual design, were aged roughly 18 to 100 years, and lived in roughly 25 United States geographic areas. In the prospective study, participants were assigned to cohorts based on the clinical history participants reported in a screening survey and a study questionnaire. ImmuneRACE Cohort 3 recovered participants were defined by two consecutive negative NP/OP PCR tests, healthcare professional clearance, or symptom resolution. Mobile phlebotomists in the prospective study collected whole blood, serum and a nasopharyngeal or oropharyngeal swab from every participant. Prospective study participants could optionally give additional blood draws and questionnaires over an approximately 2-month period. Before DNA extraction, prospective study blood samples were shipped either frozen or at room temperature. TCRbeta CDR3 regions were amplified from genomic DNA using the immunoSEQ Assay, a bias-controlled multiplex PCR. The authors' pipeline ran thus. Nucleated cell counts per sample were estimated from amplification of reference gene primers within the assay. To quantify the absolute abundance of each unique TCRbeta CDR3 rearrangement, sequence reads were collapsed and filtered. For each sample, productive Simpson clonality was calculated by taking the square root of Simpson's diversity index across productive rearrangements. TCRdb obtained this table from immuneACCESS and retained in-frame rearrangements with V and J assigned. These tables miss some clones; where compared with another copy, unresolved V genes account for less than half of the shortfall, and the remainder is unexplained. V, J and clone size reflect that table, while D and trimming were determined from the DNA. A total of over 250,000 clones appear in this sample, about 89% of them only once. The top ten clonotypes cover approximately 2.5% of the sample.

On this clone: It lacks a known antigen. Base quality data are lacking; no much larger clone is found one base away.

Sample: PBMCs or T cells enriched from blood (not recorded which). The clonotype comes from a woman aged 18-30 years who had recovered from COVID-19.

The nucleotides are TGTGCCACCAGTGATAGTGGCTGGCATCAGCCCCAGCATTTT. The encoded protein is CATSDSGWHQPQHF. The rearrangement combines TRBV24-1 with TRBJ1-5; the D gene is not confidently resolved. The CDR3 numbers 14 residues from cysteine through phenylalanine. Kept here is only the CDR3 DNA, which spans 42 bases and is read in frame from base 1. CDR1 and CDR2, looked up from the germline V gene, are KGHDR and SFDVKD. The germline ends are 10 bases apart after V is trimmed by 3 bases and J by 5 bases.